Shown below are 16 T cell receptor beta chains from a single sample sequenced in a study of cytomegalovirus exposure and HLA in healthy donors. Primers included in the PCR were 60 Vbeta and 13 Jbeta primers. The protocol was immunoSEQ multiplex PCR, while the TCRdb copy is restricted to in-frame clones and leaves out a portion. The ten most abundant clones cover about 2.2% of a sample with around 48,000 clones. The sequenced sample consisted of PBMCs. The receptors shown here come from a female donor in good health and CMV-seronegative.

V gene TRBV27 combines with J gene TRBJ1-2, with D possibly TRBD1 on 5 matching bases. This CDR3 contains 13 residues. Germline V lookup: CDR1 MNHEY, CDR2 SMNVEV (reference sequence). The ends were cut back, 0 bases at V and 6 bases at J, with 8 bases in the middle. As DNA, the CDR3 is TGTGCCAGCAGTTTATCTTCGGGGGATGGCTACACCTTC. Translation: CASSLSSGDGYTF.

The genes are TRBV18 and TRBJ1-1, with D perhaps TRBD1 (6 bases). Germline assignment: CDR1 KGHSH and CDR2 LQKENI. The CDR3 totals 14 residues. The V and J ends lost 11 bases and 3 bases respectively, with 19 bases between them. This chain's CDR3 is CASSGGAEDTEAFF. CDR3 in DNA: TGTGCCTCCTCGGGGGGCGCCGAGGACACTGAAGCTTTCTTT. The full variable domain, rest sourced from reference TRBV18 and TRBJ1-1, is NAGVMQNPRHLVRRRGQEARLRCSPMKGHSHVYWYRQLPEEGLKFMVYLQKENIIDESGMPKERFSAEFPKEGPSILRIQQVVRGDSAAYFCASSGGAEDTEAFFGQGTRLTVV.

V usage is TRBV15 and J usage is TRBJ1-1; tentatively, D is TRBD1 (5 bases). The CDR3 contains 15 residues. V was cut by 0 bases and J by 1 base, with 9 bases left in between. Per the germline V gene, CDR1 is LNHNV and CDR2 is YYDKDF (reference sequence). The CDR3 nucleotides read TGTGCCACCAGCAGAGATCCTAGGGGGAACACTGAAGCTTTCTTT. Protein sequence: CATSRDPRGNTEAFF.

The rearrangement links TRBV4-2 to TRBJ2-1, with a weak D call TRBD2 (6 bases). V was cut by 4 bases and J by 4 bases, with 17 bases left in between. There are 16 residues in the CDR3. The germline CDR1 and CDR2 sequences are LGHNA and YNFKEQ. The CDR3 DNA reads as TGTGCCAGCAGCCTCGGTGTAGCGGACCTTTACAATGAGCAGTTCTTC. It is translated as CASSLGVADLYNEQFF.

The chain has TRBV5-1 and TRBJ1-2; D unclear. V was shortened by 0 bases and J by 3 bases, with 12 bases between the two germline ends. The CDR3 covers 15 residues. Germline assignment: CDR1 SGHRS and CDR2 YFSETQ. CDR3 bases: TGCGCCAGCAGCTTGGGGGGAATCGGGGACTATGGCTACACCTTC. Translation: CASSLGGIGDYGYTF.

This sequence joins TRBV7-8 and TRBJ2-7, with TRBD1 matching over 10 bases. The CDR3 has 16 amino acids. Germline V gene sequence: CDR1 SGHVS, CDR2 FQNEAQ. The J segment lost 3 bases and the V segment lost 5 bases, leaving 10 bases of the junction unmatched. CDR3 in amino acids: CASSPTRQGAGYEQYF. The CDR3 coding sequence is TGTGCCAGCAGCCCCACCCGACAGGGGGCGGGCTACGAGCAGTACTTC.

The rearrangement uses TRBV7-8 and TRBJ2-1; D is unclear. CDR1 and CDR2 from the germline V gene are SGHVS and FQNEAQ. Trimming took off 3 bases at V and 5 bases at J, with 8 bases between the two ends. CDR3 size: 13 residues. The CDR3 DNA reads as TGTGCCAGCAGCTTTACCAGAAACAATGAGCAGTTCTTC. Translating it yields CASSFTRNNEQFF.

The DNA of the CDR3 is TGCGCCAGCAGCCAAAATGATGGGGGGGACTCCCAAGAGACCCAGTACTTC. Protein: CASSQNDGGDSQETQYF. The chain has TRBV4-1 and TRBJ2-5; 7 nucleotides match TRBD2. Germline assignment: CDR1 MGHRA and CDR2 YSYEKL. V trimming: 2 bases; J trimming: 1 base; junction bases outside the gene matches: 10. The CDR3 length is 17 residues.

This chain links TRBV6-1 with TRBJ1-4; 9 bases are a match to TRBD1. The CDR3 runs to 14 residues. Trimming cost V 8 bases and J 8 bases; bases outside gene matches: 9. Germline V CDR1 and CDR2: MNHNS, SASEGT. Here the CDR3 reads CASRRDREGEKLFF. CDR3 bases: TGTGCCAGCCGGAGGGACAGGGAGGGAGAAAAACTGTTTTTT.

The rearrangement uses TRBV10-3 and TRBJ2-7; 7 bases fit TRBD1. The CDR3 is 13 residues long. V trimming: 7 bases; J trimming: 5 bases; junction bases outside the gene matches: 8. CDR1 is ENHRY and CDR2 is SYGVKD in the germline V gene. CDR3 nucleotides: TGTGCCATCAAGGGGACAGTAGTCGACGAGCAGTACTTC. Translating it yields CAIKGTVVDEQYF.

The chain couples TRBV6-5 to TRBJ2-1, with D perhaps TRBD2 (5 bases). Germline V gene sequence: CDR1 MNHEY, CDR2 SVGAGI. V was pared by 5 bases and J by 7 bases, with 9 bases between. The CDR3 extends over 12 amino acids. The CDR3: CASSPPGNEQFF. In DNA, the CDR3 is TGTGCCAGCAGTCCCCCGGGGAATGAGCAGTTCTTC.

The chain joins TRBV11-2 to TRBJ2-5; 10 nucleotides agree with TRBD2. V lost 0 bases, J lost 4 bases, and 5 bases stayed unmatched. CDR3 length equals 16 residues. Per germline, CDR1 SGHAT and CDR2 FQNNGV. Written as DNA, the CDR3 is TGTGCCAGCAGCTTAGATCCGCTAGCGGGAGTAGAGACCCAGTACTTC. Translating gives CASSLDPLAGVETQYF.

The gene calls are TRBV6-5 and TRBJ2-7, with 7 bases aligning to TRBD2. With 0 bases clipped from V and 6 bases from J, the junction kept 8 bases outside the gene matches. The CDR3 is 15 residues long. Germline V gene sequence: CDR1 MNHEY, CDR2 SVGAGI. In DNA, the CDR3 is TGTGCCAGCAGTTACTCGGCGAGCGGGGTGGGCGAGCAGTACTTC. This sequence encodes CASSYSASGVGEQYF.

CDR3 coding DNA: TGTGCCATCAGTGAGTCGATGGTACTAGCTCCCTACGAGCAGTACTTC. This translates into CAISESMVLAPYEQYF. The gene calls are TRBV10-3 and TRBJ2-7; D perhaps matches TRBD2 (6 bases). Trimming shortened V by 0 bases and J by 2 bases, and 14 bases separated the two germline ends. The CDR3 runs to 16 residues. Looked up from germline, CDR1 is ENHRY and CDR2 is SYGVKD.

The chain is built from TRBV4-1 and TRBJ2-2; D not resolved. This CDR3 has 15 amino acids. V was pared by 1 base and J by 0 bases, with 6 bases between. Per the germline V gene, CDR1 is MGHRA and CDR2 is YSYEKL. CDR3 bases: TGCGCCAGCAGCCAAGTGCGGTCGAACACCGGGGAGCTGTTTTTT. This sequence encodes CASSQVRSNTGELFF.

Worth noting for this clone: Germline and junction disagree at one end, which may indicate a read error. The genes are TRBV7-7 and TRBJ2-2; D unresolved. Germline V CDR1 and CDR2: SSHAT, FNYEAQ (reference sequence). CDR3 length: 12 amino acids. CDR3 DNA: TGTGCTAGCAGCTTAAGAGGCGGGGAGCTGTTTTTT. It codes for CASSLRGGELFF.